The 29 T cell receptor beta chains below come from one sample, sequenced in a study of T cells in Graves' hyperthyroidism and ophthalmopathy. Researchers took RNA transcripts and amplified the TCR beta CDR3 regions from them. HTBI primers were employed in a first-round RT-PCR of the TCR CDR3. TCRdb processed the multiplex PCR reads anew with MiXCR; each CDR3 protein has one entry. The sample comprises about 400,000 distinct CDR3 sequences, approximately 15% of which are singletons, and over 25% rests with the top ten. The sequenced sample consisted of blood. Receptors originate from a woman in her 30s with Graves' hyperthyroidism.

This clonotype has at least ten counts. The rearrangement links TRBV6-6 to TRBJ2-1; D is ambiguous. V dropped 0 bases and J dropped 4 bases, with 19 bases sitting between them. The CDR3 has 18 residues. Germline values: CDR1 MNHNY, CDR2 SVGAGI (reference sequence). Here the CDR3 reads CASSYSTTGRRRYNEQFF. Written as DNA, the CDR3 is TGTGCCAGCAGTTACTCCACGACGGGCAGAAGGCGGTACAATGAGCAGTTCTTC.

This chain links TRBV7-2 with TRBJ2-7; 8 bases are shared with TRBD2. Per germline, CDR1 SGHTA and CDR2 FQGNSA. The CDR3 covers 15 residues. V was pared by 1 base and J by 5 bases, with 7 bases of the junction left unmatched. The chain's CDR3 is CASSLGAGVGDEQYF. The CDR3 bases are TGTGCCAGCAGCTTAGGAGCGGGAGTTGGAGACGAGCAGTACTTC.

There are many counts of this clonotype. This chain links TRBV6-2 or TRBV6-3 with TRBJ2-1; D remains unclear. The CDR3 runs 14 residues. The germline CDR1 and CDR2 sequences are MNHEY and SVGEGT. Trimming pared 2 bases from V and 0 bases from J, leaving 5 bases between. CDR3 nucleotide sequence: TGTGCCAGCAGTTACCTAAGCTCCTACAATGAGCAGTTCTTC. It is translated as CASSYLSSYNEQFF.

This clonotype was seen repeatedly, ten times or more. This chain links TRBV12-3 or TRBV12-4 with TRBJ1-4; TRBD1 aligns across 9 bases. V was clipped by 6 bases and J by 8 bases; unmatched bases: 7. The CDR3 contains 14 residues. The CDR3 sequence is CASRAGTGKEKLFF. The CDR3 bases are TGTGCCAGCAGGGCCGGGACAGGGAAGGAAAAACTGTTTTTT.

The J gene is TRBJ1-2, the V gene TRBV19, with D perhaps TRBD1 (5 bases). Germline-derived CDR1 and CDR2 are LNHDA and SQIVND (reference sequence). Trimming took off 8 bases at V and 0 bases at J, with 28 bases between the two ends. This CDR3 contains 19 residues. CDR3 bases: TGTGCCAGTTCAACCGGGACCACCCCCGGGTATGGGGCTAACTATGGCTACACCTTC. Amino acids: CASSTGTTPGYGANYGYTF.

This clonotype was counted a few times. The chain employs TRBV19 and TRBJ2-2; no definite D call. CDR1 LNHDA and CDR2 SQIVND come from the germline V gene (reference sequence). V was shortened by 3 bases and J by 0 bases, with 2 bases between the two germline ends. The length of the CDR3 is 13 residues. The CDR3 reads CASSMSNTGELFF. The CDR3, as DNA: TGTGCCAGTAGTATGTCGAACACCGGGGAGCTGTTTTTT.

The chain couples TRBV6-1 to TRBJ1-6; unclear D gene. The CDR3 covers 14 residues. The germline V gene encodes CDR1 MNHNS and CDR2 SASEGT. The ends were cut back, 3 bases at V and 9 bases at J, with 12 bases in the middle. The CDR3 coding sequence is TGTGCCAGCAGTGAGGATTTAATTACTTCACCCCTCCACTTT. Translation: CASSEDLITSPLHF.

This clonotype came up many times. The chain employs TRBV20-1 and TRBJ2-2; no firm D call. The CDR3 sequence is 14 residues long. Trimming removed 3 bases from V and 4 bases from J, with 12 bases in between. The germline V gene has CDR1 DFQATT and CDR2 SNEGSKA (reference sequence). CDR3 region: CSASFSTGTGELFF. DNA of the CDR3: TGCAGTGCTAGTTTTAGTACTGGCACCGGGGAGCTGTTTTTT.

This clonotype came up many times. DNA of the CDR3: TGCAGTGCTAGAAACATGGCCCTGAGTAATTCACCCCTCCACTTT. Encoded protein: CSARNMALSNSPLHF. The chain couples TRBV20-1 to TRBJ1-6; D not certain. In germline, CDR1 is DFQATT, CDR2 SNEGSKA (reference sequence). Trimming left V 2 bases short and J 6 bases short, with 14 bases between. CDR3 length: 15 amino acids.

This sequence joins TRBV19 and TRBJ1-5, with D possibly TRBD1 on 6 matching bases. Per the germline V gene, CDR1 is LNHDA and CDR2 is SQIVND (reference sequence). V gave up 5 bases and J gave up 1 base, with 18 bases separating them. The CDR3 loop spans 17 amino acids. CDR3 DNA sequence: TGTGCCAGTAGTCTAGGAGTCGGGGGCCAAAGCAATCAGCCCCAGCATTTT. The encoded protein is CASSLGVGGQSNQPQHF.

This clonotype showed up many times. V gene TRBV7-9 combines with J gene TRBJ2-1; TRBD2 agrees at 10 bases. V trimming: 6 bases; J trimming: 6 bases; junction bases outside the gene matches: 8. The CDR3 is 15 residues long. Germline CDR1 is SEHNR and CDR2 is FQNEAQ (reference sequence). The CDR3 loop reads CASSQLAGIRNEQFF. The CDR3 DNA reads as TGTGCCAGCAGTCAACTAGCGGGAATACGCAATGAGCAGTTCTTC. Based on the CDR3 plus reference TRBV7-9 and TRBJ2-1, the full variable domain is DTGVSQNPRHKITKRGQNVTFRCDPISEHNRLYWYRQTLGQGPEFLTYFQNEAQLEKSRLLSDRFSAERPKGSFSTLEIQRTEQGDSAMYLCASSQLAGIRNEQFFGPGTRLTVL.

Many counts were recorded for this clonotype. The chain combines TRBV12-3 or TRBV12-4 with TRBJ2-7, with TRBD2 matching 7 bases. The CDR3 loop spans 14 amino acids. Losses at the gene ends were 11 bases for V and 4 bases for J; bases not matched to a gene: 14. CDR3 amino acids: CASSGVAGVYEQYF. The CDR3 DNA sequence: TGTGCCTCATCGGGGGTAGCGGGTGTTTACGAGCAGTACTTC.

This sequence joins TRBV5-1 and TRBJ2-2, with TRBD2 matching 8 bases. The CDR3 consists of 15 residues. Germline V CDR1 and CDR2: SGHRS, YFSETQ. With V trimmed by 7 bases and J by 6 bases, 11 bases remained unmatched. CDR3 sequence (DNA): TGCGCCAGCCTGGCGTTGGCGGGAGGTCCCGGGGAGCTGTTTTTT. As protein: CASLALAGGPGELFF. Complete variable domain (other parts from reference TRBV5-1 and TRBJ2-2): KAGVTQTPRYLIKTRGQQVTLSCSPISGHRSVSWYQQTPGQGLQFLFEYFSETQRNKGNFPGRFSGRQFSNSRSEMNVSTLELGDSALYLCASLALAGGPGELFFGEGSRLTVL.

This clonotype came up a few times. V is TRBV28 and J is TRBJ1-3; D gene unclear. There are 12 residues in the CDR3. Germline loops: CDR1 MDHEN, CDR2 SYDVKM. Trimming removed 8 bases at V and 4 bases at J, with 9 bases between. CDR3 coding DNA: TGTGCCAGCTTATCGGGCGGAAACACCATATATTTT. This translates into CASLSGGNTIYF.

This clonotype appeared many times. This rearrangement joins TRBV6-1 to TRBJ2-7, with 9 bases identical to TRBD2. The J segment lost 4 bases and the V segment lost 8 bases, leaving 9 bases of the junction unmatched. Germline assignment: CDR1 MNHNS and CDR2 SASEGT. This CDR3 has 14 residues. CDR3 in amino acids: CASQMGGRAYEQYF. The CDR3 DNA reads TGTGCCAGCCAAATGGGCGGGAGGGCGTACGAGCAGTACTTC.

This rearrangement joins TRBV27 to TRBJ2-5; 7 bases align to TRBD1. The CDR3 has 15 amino acids. Trimming removed 5 bases from V and 5 bases from J; junction bases left unmatched: 11. Germline V CDR1 and CDR2: MNHEY, SMNVEV (reference sequence). Here the CDR3 reads CASSHLTGSEETQYF. The CDR3, as DNA: TGTGCCAGCAGTCACCTGACAGGGTCGGAGGAGACCCAGTACTTC.

The chain recombines TRBV12-3 or TRBV12-4 with TRBJ1-1; 10 bases are shared with TRBD1. The CDR3 loop spans 15 amino acids. V was clipped by 2 bases and J by 4 bases; unmatched bases: 4. The CDR3 DNA reads as TGTGCCAGCAGTTTACGACAGGGGGCCATCACTGAAGCTTTCTTT. Its translation: CASSLRQGAITEAFF.

This clonotype was seen at least ten times. CDR3 in amino acids: CASSPQILSNQPQHF. As DNA, the CDR3 is TGTGCCAGCAGTCCGCAGATTCTTAGCAATCAGCCCCAGCATTTT. The chain carries TRBV28 and TRBJ1-5; no firm D call. V shed 5 bases and J shed 0 bases, with 11 bases lying between them. The CDR3 contains 15 residues. In germline, CDR1 is MDHEN, CDR2 SYDVKM. The entire variable domain, with the rest obtained from reference TRBV28 and TRBJ1-5, is as follows: DVKVTQSSRYLVKRTGEKVFLECVQDMDHENMFWYRQDPGLGLRLIYFSYDVKMKEKGDIPEGYSVSREKKERFSLILESASTNQTSMYLCASSPQILSNQPQHFGDGTRLSIL.

In this sample, this clonotype turned up many times. The chain is built from TRBV11-2 and TRBJ2-5; 11 bases align to TRBD2. Germline CDR1 SGHAT, CDR2 FQNNGV. The J segment lost 1 base and the V segment lost 5 bases, leaving 3 bases of the junction unmatched. This CDR3 is built from 15 residues. CDR3 sequence reads: CASSIGLAGQETQYF. The CDR3 nucleotides read TGTGCCAGCAGCATAGGACTAGCGGGCCAAGAGACCCAGTACTTC.

This clonotype was counted a few times. The junction departs from germline at one end; a sequencing error may be responsible. CDR3 loop: CSASPSAGNTKYF. The CDR3 DNA is TGCAGTGCTAGCCCCAGCGCAGGGAACACCAAATATTTT. The V call is TRBV20-1, the J call TRBJ1-3; D is perhaps TRBD1 (5 bases). Germline-derived CDR1 and CDR2 are DFQATT and SNEGSKA (reference sequence). The CDR3 runs to 13 residues.

This clonotype was counted only a few times. The gene calls are TRBV5-5 and TRBJ1-4; D gene uncertain. V was clipped by 0 bases and J by 0 bases, with 9 bases between them. The CDR3 has 16 amino acids. Looked up from germline, CDR1 is SGHKS and CDR2 is YYEKEE (reference sequence). This CDR3 is CASSLEGPSTNEKLFF. The CDR3, as DNA: TGTGCCAGCAGCTTGGAAGGGCCGTCAACTAATGAAAAACTGTTTTTT.

V usage is TRBV24-1 and J usage is TRBJ2-5; D may be TRBD1 or TRBD2 (6 bases each). There are 19 residues in the CDR3. The germline V gene has CDR1 KGHDR and CDR2 SFDVKD. V was cut by 5 bases and J by 1 base, with 25 bases left in between. The CDR3 DNA reads TGTGCCACCAGTGCGGCGGGCCAGGGACGTGGGGGGCTCCAAGAGACCCAGTACTTC. Protein sequence: CATSAAGQGRGGLQETQYF.

Only a few counts were recorded for this clonotype. The gene calls are TRBV12-3 or TRBV12-4 and TRBJ2-7, with 9 bases lining up with TRBD2. The CDR3 extends over 15 amino acids. Trimming took 6 bases from V and 1 from J; bases not matched to a gene: 7. The CDR3 region has the DNA TGTGCCAGCAGCCGTCGCGGGGGGGCTTCCTACGAGCAGTACTTC. This codes for CASSRRGGASYEQYF.

At least ten counts were recorded for this clonotype. The chain recombines TRBV7-2 with TRBJ2-7; 8 bases fit TRBD1. CDR3 length: 13 residues. The germline CDR1 and CDR2 sequences are SGHTA and FQGNSA. The V and J ends lost 3 bases and 3 bases, in that order; junction bases with no gene match: 1. This CDR3 is CASSFGQGYEQYF. Here the CDR3 DNA reads TGTGCCAGCAGCTTCGGACAGGGCTACGAGCAGTACTTC.

The chain joins TRBV18 to TRBJ1-2; 9 bases line up with TRBD1. Germline-derived CDR1 and CDR2 are KGHSH and LQKENI. This CDR3 has 16 residues. Trimming removed 3 bases from V and 2 bases from J; junction bases left unmatched: 7. The CDR3 loop reads CASSPDRGPINYGYTF. The CDR3 coding sequence is TGTGCCAGCTCACCGGACAGGGGACCTATCAACTATGGCTACACCTTC.

J is TRBJ2-1 and V is TRBV19; D possibly uses TRBD1 or TRBD2 (5 bases each). Deletions cut 6 bases from V and 2 bases from J, with 17 bases between. From germline, CDR1 is LNHDA and CDR2 SQIVND (reference sequence). The CDR3 covers 16 residues. CDR3 loop: CASRPDSRGPYNEQFF. Here the CDR3 DNA reads TGTGCCAGTAGGCCGGACTCCCGGGGCCCCTACAATGAGCAGTTCTTC.

There are a few counts of this clonotype. This chain joins TRBV12-3 or TRBV12-4 and TRBJ2-2; 7 bases map to TRBD1. V was pared by 6 bases and J by 5 bases, with 6 bases of the junction left unmatched. This CDR3 contains 14 residues. CDR3 in DNA: TGTGCCAGCAGACGGGACAGAGAGACCGGGGAGCTGTTTTTT. Translated: CASRRDRETGELFF.

The chain links TRBV6-2 or TRBV6-3 to TRBJ2-7; the match to TRBD1 covers 8 bases. The CDR3 totals 15 residues. Germline lookup yields CDR1 MNHEY and CDR2 SVGEGT. Germline trimming cut 6 bases from V and 2 bases from J; bases unmatched to any gene: 9. CDR3 DNA: TGTGCCAGCAGGTCGTCGGGACAGGCAACCTACGAGCAGTACTTC. Residues: CASRSSGQATYEQYF.

This clonotype came up many times. The rearrangement joins TRBV28 to TRBJ1-1; no reliable D call. The CDR3 is made up of 15 amino acids. V was trimmed by 3 bases and J by 3 bases, leaving 14 bases between them. CDR1 MDHEN and CDR2 SYDVKM come from the germline V gene. In DNA form, the CDR3 reads TGTGCCAGCAGTTTTAGACCCGACGGGCACACTGAAGCTTTCTTT. Encoded protein: CASSFRPDGHTEAFF.